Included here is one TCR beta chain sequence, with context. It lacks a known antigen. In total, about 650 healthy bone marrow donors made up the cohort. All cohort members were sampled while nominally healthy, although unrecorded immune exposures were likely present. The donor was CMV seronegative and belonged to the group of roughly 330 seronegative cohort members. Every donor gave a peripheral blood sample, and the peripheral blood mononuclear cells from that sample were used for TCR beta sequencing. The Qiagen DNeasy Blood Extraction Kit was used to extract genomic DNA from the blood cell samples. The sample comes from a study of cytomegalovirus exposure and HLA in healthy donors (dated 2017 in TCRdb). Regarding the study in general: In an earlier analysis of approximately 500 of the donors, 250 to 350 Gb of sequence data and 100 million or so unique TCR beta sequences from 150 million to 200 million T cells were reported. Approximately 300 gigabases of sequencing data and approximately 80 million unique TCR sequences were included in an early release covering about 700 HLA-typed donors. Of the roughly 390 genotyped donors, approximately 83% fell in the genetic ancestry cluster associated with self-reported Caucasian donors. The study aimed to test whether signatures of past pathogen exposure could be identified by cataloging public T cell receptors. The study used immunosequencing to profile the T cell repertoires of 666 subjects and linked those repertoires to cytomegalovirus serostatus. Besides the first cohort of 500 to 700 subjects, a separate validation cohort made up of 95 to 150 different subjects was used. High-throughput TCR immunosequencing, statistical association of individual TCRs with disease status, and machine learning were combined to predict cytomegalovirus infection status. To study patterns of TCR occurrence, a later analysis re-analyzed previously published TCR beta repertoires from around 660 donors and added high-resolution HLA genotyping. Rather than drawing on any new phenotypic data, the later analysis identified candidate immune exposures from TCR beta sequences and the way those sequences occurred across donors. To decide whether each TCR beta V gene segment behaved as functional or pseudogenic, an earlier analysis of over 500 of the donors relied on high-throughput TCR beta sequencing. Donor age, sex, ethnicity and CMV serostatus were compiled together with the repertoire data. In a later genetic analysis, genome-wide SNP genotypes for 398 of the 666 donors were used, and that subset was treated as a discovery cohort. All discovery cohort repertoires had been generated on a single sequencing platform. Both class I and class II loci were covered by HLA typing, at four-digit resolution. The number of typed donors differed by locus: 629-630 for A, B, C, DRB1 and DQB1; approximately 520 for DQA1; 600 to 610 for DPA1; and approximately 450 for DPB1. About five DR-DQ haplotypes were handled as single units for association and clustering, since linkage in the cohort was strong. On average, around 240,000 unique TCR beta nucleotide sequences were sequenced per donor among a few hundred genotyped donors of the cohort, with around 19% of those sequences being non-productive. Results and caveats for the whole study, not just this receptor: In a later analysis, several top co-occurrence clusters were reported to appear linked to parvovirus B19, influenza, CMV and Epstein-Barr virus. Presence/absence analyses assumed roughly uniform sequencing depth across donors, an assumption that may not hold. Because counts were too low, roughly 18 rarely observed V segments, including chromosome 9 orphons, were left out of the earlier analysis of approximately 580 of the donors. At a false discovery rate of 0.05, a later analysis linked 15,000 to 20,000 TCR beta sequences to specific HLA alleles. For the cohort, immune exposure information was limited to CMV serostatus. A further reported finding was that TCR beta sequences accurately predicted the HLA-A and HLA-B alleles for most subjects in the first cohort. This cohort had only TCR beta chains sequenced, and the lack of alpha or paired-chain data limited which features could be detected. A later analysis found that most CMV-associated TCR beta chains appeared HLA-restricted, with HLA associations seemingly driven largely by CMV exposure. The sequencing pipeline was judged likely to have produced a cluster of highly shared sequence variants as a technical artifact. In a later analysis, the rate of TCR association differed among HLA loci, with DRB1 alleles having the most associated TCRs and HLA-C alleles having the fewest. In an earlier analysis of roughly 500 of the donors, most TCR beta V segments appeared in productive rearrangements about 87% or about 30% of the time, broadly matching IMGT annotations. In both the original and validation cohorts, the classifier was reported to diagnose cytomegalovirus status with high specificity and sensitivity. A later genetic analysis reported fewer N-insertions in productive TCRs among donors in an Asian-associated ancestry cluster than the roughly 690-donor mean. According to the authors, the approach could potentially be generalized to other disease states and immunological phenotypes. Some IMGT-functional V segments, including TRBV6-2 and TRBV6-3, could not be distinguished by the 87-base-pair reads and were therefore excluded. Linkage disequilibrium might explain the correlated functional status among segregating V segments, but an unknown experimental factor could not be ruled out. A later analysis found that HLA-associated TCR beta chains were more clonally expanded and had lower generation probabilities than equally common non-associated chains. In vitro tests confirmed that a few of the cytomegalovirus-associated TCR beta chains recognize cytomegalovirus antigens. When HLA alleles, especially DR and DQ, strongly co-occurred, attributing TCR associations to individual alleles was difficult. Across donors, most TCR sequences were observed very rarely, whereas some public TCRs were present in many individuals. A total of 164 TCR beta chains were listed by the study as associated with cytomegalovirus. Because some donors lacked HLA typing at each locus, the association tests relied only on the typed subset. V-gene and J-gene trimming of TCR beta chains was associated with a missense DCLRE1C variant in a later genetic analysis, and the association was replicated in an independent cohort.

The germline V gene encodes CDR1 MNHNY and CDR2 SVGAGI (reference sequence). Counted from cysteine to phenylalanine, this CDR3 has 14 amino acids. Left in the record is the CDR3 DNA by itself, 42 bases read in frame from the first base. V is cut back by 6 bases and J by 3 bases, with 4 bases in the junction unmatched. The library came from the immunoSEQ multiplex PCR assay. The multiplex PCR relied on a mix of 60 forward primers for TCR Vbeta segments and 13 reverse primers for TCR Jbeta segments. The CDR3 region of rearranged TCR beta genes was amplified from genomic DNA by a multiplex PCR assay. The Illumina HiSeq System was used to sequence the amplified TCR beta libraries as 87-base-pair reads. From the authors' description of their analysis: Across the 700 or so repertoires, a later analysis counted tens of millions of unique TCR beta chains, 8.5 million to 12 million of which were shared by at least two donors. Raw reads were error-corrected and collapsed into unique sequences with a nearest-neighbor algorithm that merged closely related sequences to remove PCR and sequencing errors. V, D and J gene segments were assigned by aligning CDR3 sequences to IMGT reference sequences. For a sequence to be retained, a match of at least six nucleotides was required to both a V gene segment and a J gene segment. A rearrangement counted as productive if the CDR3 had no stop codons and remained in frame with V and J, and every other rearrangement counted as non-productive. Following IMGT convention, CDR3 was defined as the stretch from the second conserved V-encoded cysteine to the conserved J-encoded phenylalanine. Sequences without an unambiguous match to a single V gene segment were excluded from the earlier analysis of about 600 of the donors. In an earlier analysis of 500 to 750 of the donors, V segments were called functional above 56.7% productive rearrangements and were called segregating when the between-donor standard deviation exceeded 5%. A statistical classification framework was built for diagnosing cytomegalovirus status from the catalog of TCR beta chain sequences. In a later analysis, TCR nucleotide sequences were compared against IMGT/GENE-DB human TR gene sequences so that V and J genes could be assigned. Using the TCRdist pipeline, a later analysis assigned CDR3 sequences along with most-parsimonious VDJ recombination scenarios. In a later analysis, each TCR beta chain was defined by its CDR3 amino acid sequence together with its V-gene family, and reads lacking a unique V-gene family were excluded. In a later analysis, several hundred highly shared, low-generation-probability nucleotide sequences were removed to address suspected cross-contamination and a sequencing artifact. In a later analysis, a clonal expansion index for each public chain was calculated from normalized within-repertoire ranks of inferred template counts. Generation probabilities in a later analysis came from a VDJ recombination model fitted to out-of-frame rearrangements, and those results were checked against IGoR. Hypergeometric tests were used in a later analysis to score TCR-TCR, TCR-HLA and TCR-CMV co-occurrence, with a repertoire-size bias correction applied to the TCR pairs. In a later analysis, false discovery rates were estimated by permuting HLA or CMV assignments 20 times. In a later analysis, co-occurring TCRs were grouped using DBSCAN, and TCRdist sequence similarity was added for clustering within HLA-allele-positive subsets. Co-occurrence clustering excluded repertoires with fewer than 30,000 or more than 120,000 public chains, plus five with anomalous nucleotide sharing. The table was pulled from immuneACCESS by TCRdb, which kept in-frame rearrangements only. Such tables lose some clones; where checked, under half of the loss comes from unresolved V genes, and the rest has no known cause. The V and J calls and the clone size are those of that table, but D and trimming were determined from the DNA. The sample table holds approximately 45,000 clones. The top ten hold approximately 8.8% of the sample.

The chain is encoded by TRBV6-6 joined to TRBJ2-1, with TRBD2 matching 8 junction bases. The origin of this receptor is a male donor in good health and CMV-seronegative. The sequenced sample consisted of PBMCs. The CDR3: CASSSSGSYNEQFF. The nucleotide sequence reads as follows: TGTGCCAGCAGCTCGAGCGGGAGCTACAATGAGCAGTTCTTC.